These T cell receptor beta chains were read from a single sample in a study of blood T cells in healthy people across ages. TCRdb analysed the 5' RACE reads with MiXCR anew, one entry per CDR3 protein. The sample records over a million distinct CDR3 sequences, roughly 40% being singletons. Material: blood. The origin of the receptors is a woman aged 18 to 35 in good health. Each CDR3 is given with its conserved first and last residue. D genes are given only for firm matches. Clone sizes are given selectively: once, few, many, or a class where the clone is expanded.

D gene	V gene	clone size	J gene	CDR3 DNA	CDR3 protein
TRBD1	TRBV25-1	few	TRBJ1-2	TGTGCCAGCAGAGAGGGGACAGGGCTCTATGGCTACACCTTC	CASREGTGLYGYTF
TRBD1	TRBV2	few	TRBJ2-1	TGTGCCAGCAGTGAGGGGACAGGCCTAAATGAGCAGTTCTTC	CASSEGTGLNEQFF
TRBD1	TRBV29-1	NA	TRBJ1-1	TGCAGCGTGGGGGTAGGGGGCTACACTGAAGCTTTCTTT	CSVGVGGYTEAFF
NA	TRBV21-1	few	TRBJ2-7	TGTGCCACCCTGACTAGCGGATACTCCTACGAGCAGTACTTC	CATLTSGYSYEQYF
TRBD2	TRBV5-1	few	TRBJ2-7	TGCGCCAGCAGCTTTAGTGGGACTAGCTCCTACGAGCAGTACTTC	CASSFSGTSSYEQYF
NA	TRBV9	NA	TRBJ2-5	TGTGCCAGCAGCGTAGCCACCGGGTCGCTCGAGGCCCAGTACTTC	CASSVATGSLEAQYF
NA	TRBV5-1	NA	TRBJ2-1	TGCGCCAGCAGCATGCAACGGGTCAATGAGCAGTTCTTC	CASSMQRVNEQFF
TRBD1	TRBV12-3/TRBV12-4	few	TRBJ1-5	TGTGCCAGCCGACAGGGGACGAACAATCAGCCCCAGCATTTT	CASRQGTNNQPQHF
TRBD2	TRBV6-5	few	TRBJ2-7	TGTGCCAGCAGAGGCGGGGGGCTCTACGAGCAGTACTTC	CASRGGGLYEQYF
NA	TRBV7-6	NA	TRBJ1-1	TGTGCCAGCAGCTTAGTTCGGAGGGGCGGAAGAGGGAACACTGAAGCTTTCTTT	CASSLVRRGGRGNTEAFF
NA	TRBV6-1	few	TRBJ1-6	TGTGCCAGCAGACCCAGGGTGAATAATTCACCCCTCCACTTT	CASRPRVNNSPLHF
TRBD1	TRBV7-9	few	TRBJ1-2	TGTGCCAGCAGCACGACAGGGGTACTAGCTAACTATGGCTACACCTTC	CASSTTGVLANYGYTF
NA	TRBV7-9	NA	TRBJ1-2	TGTGCCAGCAGCCATCAACAGGACCTCGTCGGCGAGGGGAATGGCTACACCTTC	CASSHQQDLVGEGNGYTF
NA	TRBV3-1	few	TRBJ1-2	TGTGCCAGCAGCCAAGAAAGACTGCTCTATGGCTACACCTTC	CASSQERLLYGYTF
TRBD1	TRBV15	few	TRBJ1-2	TGTGCCACCAGCGCCCCAGGGGGCCCAGACTATGGCTACACCTTC	CATSAPGGPDYGYTF
TRBD1	TRBV27	NA	TRBJ1-1	TGTGCCAGCAGTGGGGACAGGTGGTACACTGAAGCTTTCTTT	CASSGDRWYTEAFF
TRBD2	TRBV27	NA	TRBJ2-7	TGTGCCAGCAGTACCGGGACTAGCGGGGGGAACGAGCAGTACTTC	CASSTGTSGGNEQYF
NA	TRBV7-2	NA	TRBJ2-3	TGTGTCAGCAGCTTCCGAGGGTCGGATACGCAGTATTTT	CVSSFRGSDTQYF
TRBD1	TRBV6-1	NA	TRBJ1-5	TGTGCCAGCAGTGCCCTGGGACAGGACAATCAGCCCCAGCATTTT	CASSALGQDNQPQHF
TRBD1	TRBV4-1	NA	TRBJ2-2	TGCGCCAGCAGCCAAGGGGACAGGGTCACCGGGGAGCTGTTTTTT	CASSQGDRVTGELFF
NA	TRBV10-2	NA	TRBJ2-3	TGCGCCAGCAGTGATAATCCCCCGTCGGATACGCAGTATTTT	CASSDNPPSDTQYF
TRBD2	TRBV9	NA	TRBJ2-7	TGTGCCAGCAGCGGTCGCGGGGGTCGCTACGAGCAGTACTTC	CASSGRGGRYEQYF
TRBD2	TRBV20-1	few	TRBJ2-7	TGCAGTGCCCCCGATACCCTAGCGGGAGCTTACGAGCAGTACTTC	CSAPDTLAGAYEQYF
NA	TRBV4-1	NA	TRBJ2-5	TGCGCCAGCAGCCAAGAGGTCTCGTGGGAGACCCAGTACTTC	CASSQEVSWETQYF
TRBD2	TRBV5-6	few	TRBJ2-7	TGTGCCAGAGGGAGGGAAGCCTACGAGCAGTACTTC	CARGREAYEQYF
TRBD2	TRBV7-2	NA	TRBJ2-7	TGTGCCACAACCGGGACTAGAAACTACGAGCAGTACTTC	CATTGTRNYEQYF
NA	TRBV5-5	NA	TRBJ2-7	TGTGCCAGCAGCGTCGGGCAGGCGATTGGGGAGCAGTACTTC	CASSVGQAIGEQYF
NA	TRBV3-1	NA	TRBJ1-4	TGTGCCAGCAGCAAACACTCCGCAACTAATGAAAAACTGTTTTTT	CASSKHSATNEKLFF
TRBD2	TRBV5-1	NA	TRBJ2-3	TGCGCCAGCAGCTTGCAACTAGCGGGGGATACGCGGTATTTT	CASSLQLAGDTRYF
NA	TRBV20-1	few	TRBJ1-2	TGCAGTCCACAGACGTCGGGGATCGGTGGCTACACCTTC	CSPQTSGIGGYTF
TRBD1	TRBV20-1	NA	TRBJ2-7	TGCAGTGCCACGAACCGGGACAGGGCCTCCTACGAGCAGTACTTC	CSATNRDRASYEQYF
NA	TRBV6-6	few	TRBJ2-3	TGTGCCAGCACCCCCGAACCTGGCGCATGGTATTTT	CASTPEPGAWYF
NA	TRBV9	NA	TRBJ1-2	TGTGCCAGCAGCGTGGAAGGTAACCCTCCCTACCGCTACACCTTC	CASSVEGNPPYRYTF
TRBD2	TRBV2	NA	TRBJ2-1	TGTGCCAGCATGGTTGCGCGGGGGGTCAATGAGCAGTTCTTC	CASMVARGVNEQFF
NA	TRBV6-5	NA	TRBJ2-7	TGTGCCAGCACCGCTACAGGGACCTACGAGCAGTACTTC	CASTATGTYEQYF